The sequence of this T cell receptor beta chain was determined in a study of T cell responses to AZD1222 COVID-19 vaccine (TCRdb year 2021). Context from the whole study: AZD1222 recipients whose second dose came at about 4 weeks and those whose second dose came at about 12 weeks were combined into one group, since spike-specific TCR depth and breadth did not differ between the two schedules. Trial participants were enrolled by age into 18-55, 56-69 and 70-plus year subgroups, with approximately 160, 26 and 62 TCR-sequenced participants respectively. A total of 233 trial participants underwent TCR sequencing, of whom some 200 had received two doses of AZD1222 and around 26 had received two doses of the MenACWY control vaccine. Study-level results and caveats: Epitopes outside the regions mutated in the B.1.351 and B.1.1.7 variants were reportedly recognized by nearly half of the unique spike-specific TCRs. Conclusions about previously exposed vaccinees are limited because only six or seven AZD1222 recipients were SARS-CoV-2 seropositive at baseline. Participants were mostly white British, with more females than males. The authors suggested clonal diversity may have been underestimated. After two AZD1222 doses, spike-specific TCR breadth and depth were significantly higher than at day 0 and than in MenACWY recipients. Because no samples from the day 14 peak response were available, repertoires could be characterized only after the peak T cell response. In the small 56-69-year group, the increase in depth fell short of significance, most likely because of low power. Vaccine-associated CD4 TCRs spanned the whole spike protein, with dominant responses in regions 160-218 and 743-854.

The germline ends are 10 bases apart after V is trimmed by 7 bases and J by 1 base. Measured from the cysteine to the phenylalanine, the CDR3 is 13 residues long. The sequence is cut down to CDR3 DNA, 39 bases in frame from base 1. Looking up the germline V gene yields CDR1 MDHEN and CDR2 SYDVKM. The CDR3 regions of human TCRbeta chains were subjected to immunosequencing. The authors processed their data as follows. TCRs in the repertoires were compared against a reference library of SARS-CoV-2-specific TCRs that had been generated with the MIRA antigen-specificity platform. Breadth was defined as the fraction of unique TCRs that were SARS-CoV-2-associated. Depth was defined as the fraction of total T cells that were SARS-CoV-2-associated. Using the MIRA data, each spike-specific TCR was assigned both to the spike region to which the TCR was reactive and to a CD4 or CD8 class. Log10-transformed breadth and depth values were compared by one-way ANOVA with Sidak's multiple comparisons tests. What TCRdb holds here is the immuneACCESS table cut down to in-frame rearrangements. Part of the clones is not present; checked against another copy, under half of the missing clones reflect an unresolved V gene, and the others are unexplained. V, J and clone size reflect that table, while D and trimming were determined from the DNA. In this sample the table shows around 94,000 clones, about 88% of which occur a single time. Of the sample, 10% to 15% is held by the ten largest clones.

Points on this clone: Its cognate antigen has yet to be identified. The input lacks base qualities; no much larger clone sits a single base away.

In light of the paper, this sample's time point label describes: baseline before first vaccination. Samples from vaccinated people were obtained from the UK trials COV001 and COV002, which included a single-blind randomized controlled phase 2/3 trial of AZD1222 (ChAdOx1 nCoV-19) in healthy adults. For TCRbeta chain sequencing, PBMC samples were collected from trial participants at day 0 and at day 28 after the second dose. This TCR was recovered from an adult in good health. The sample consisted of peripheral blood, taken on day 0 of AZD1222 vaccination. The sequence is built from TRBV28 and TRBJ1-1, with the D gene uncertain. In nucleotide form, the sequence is TGTGCCAGCATCACATACCAGAACACTGAAGCTTTCTTT. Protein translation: CASITYQNTEAFF.